A single sample is the source of the 25 T cell receptor beta chains below, sequenced in a study of STAT5B mutations in CD4+ large granular lymphocyte leukemia. Profiled with immunoSEQ multiplex PCR; TCRdb holds only in-frame clones, not every one. This table holds about 38,000 clones, over 70% found once. Specimen: CD4+ T cells from blood buffy coats. The receptors were sampled from a human donor in good health.

This chain uses TRBV30 with TRBJ1-1, with 9 bases matching TRBD1. CDR1 and CDR2 from the germline V gene are GTSNPN and SVGIG (reference sequence). Trimming cost V 2 bases and J 5 bases; bases outside gene matches: 3. This CDR3 is 13 amino acids long. CDR3 in DNA: TGTGCCTGGAGTAGACAGGGGGGAACTGAAGCTTTCTTT. Its protein product is CAWSRQGGTEAFF.

This rearrangement joins TRBV11-1 to TRBJ2-3; a possible D gene is TRBD1 (5 bases). This CDR3 contains 13 residues. Germline V gives CDR1 SGHAT, CDR2 FQDESV (reference sequence). V lost 6 bases to trimming and J lost 1 base, with 8 bases between them. The CDR3, as DNA: TGTGCCAGCAGGGGGCTGCGCACAGATACGCAGTATTTT. Translation gives CASRGLRTDTQYF.

The chain has TRBV11-2 and TRBJ2-5; 7 bases match TRBD2. V trimming: 3 bases; J trimming: 5 bases; junction bases outside the gene matches: 0. CDR1 is SGHAT, CDR2 FQNNGV, per germline. The CDR3 consists of 12 residues. The CDR3 DNA reads TGTGCCAGCAGCTTTAGCGGGGAGACCCAGTACTTC. It codes for CASSFSGETQYF.

The genes are TRBV19 and TRBJ1-1, with D unclear. The CDR3 sequence is 13 residues long. The germline V gene has CDR1 LNHDA and CDR2 SQIVND (reference sequence). Deletions cut 5 bases from V and 3 bases from J, with 10 bases between. The CDR3 reads CASSVTWDTEAFF. CDR3 bases: TGTGCCAGTAGTGTTACCTGGGACACTGAAGCTTTCTTT.

The table lists this clone with a few counts. CDR3 region: CAIRRDPTGVYNEQFF. The CDR3 DNA follows: TGTGCCATCAGAAGGGATCCGACAGGGGTCTACAATGAGCAGTTCTTC. The V call is TRBV10-3, the J call TRBJ2-1; TRBD1 aligns across 8 bases. Germline V gives CDR1 ENHRY, CDR2 SYGVKD. The CDR3 spans 16 residues. Trimming took 6 bases from V and 3 from J; bases not matched to a gene: 10.

This clone was seen a single time. The J gene is TRBJ2-3, the V gene TRBV7-2; a weak D match, TRBD2 (6 bases). CDR3 length: 17 residues. V was cut by 1 base and J by 6 bases, with 20 bases left in between. CDR1 is SGHTA and CDR2 is FQGNSA in the germline V gene. The CDR3 bases are TGTGCCAGCAGCTTAGTGTGGACTACCCCGGGAGTTGATACGCAGTATTTT. Translation gives CASSLVWTTPGVDTQYF.

The genes are TRBV5-1 and TRBJ2-1, with TRBD2 identical over 11 bases. The CDR3 is 16 amino acids. Germline CDR1 is SGHRS and CDR2 is YFSETQ. Trimming removed 0 bases from V and 5 bases from J; junction bases left unmatched: 4. As DNA, the CDR3 is TGCGCCAGCAGCTTGGTACTAGCGGGAGATAACAATGAGCAGTTCTTC. As protein: CASSLVLAGDNNEQFF.

The chain links TRBV6-6 to TRBJ1-5; 9 bases are shared with TRBD1. V was clipped by 4 bases and J by 6 bases; unmatched bases: 7. CDR3 length: 15 amino acids. Per the germline V gene, CDR1 is MNHNY and CDR2 is SVGAGI (reference sequence). CDR3 sequence: CASSSQTGGSQPQHF. CDR3 sequence (DNA): TGTGCCAGCAGTTCACAGACAGGGGGAAGTCAGCCCCAGCATTTT.

V usage is TRBV27 and J usage is TRBJ2-2; the D call may be TRBD1 or TRBD2 (5 bases each). V was clipped by 6 bases and J by 1 base, with 9 bases between them. The CDR3 covers 14 residues. Germline V CDR1 and CDR2: MNHEY, SMNVEV (reference sequence). The CDR3 spells CASRSGQNTGELFF. The CDR3 DNA is TGTGCCAGCAGGAGCGGACAGAACACCGGGGAGCTGTTTTTT.

The chain has TRBV6-5 and TRBJ2-3; D unresolved. Germline V gene lookup returns CDR1 MNHEY and CDR2 SVGAGI. The CDR3 loop spans 11 amino acids. V was cut by 6 bases and J by 8 bases, with 9 bases left in between. Written as DNA, the CDR3 is TGTGCCAGCAGGGCCGGTGGTACGCAGTATTTT. Protein: CASRAGGTQYF.

The J gene is TRBJ1-2, the V gene TRBV5-1; D is possibly TRBD1 (5 bases). V dropped 3 bases and J dropped 0 bases, with 12 bases sitting between them. Germline-derived CDR1 and CDR2 are SGHRS and YFSETQ. The CDR3 loop spans 15 amino acids. Here the CDR3 reads CASSYRDSANYGYTF. CDR3 coding DNA: TGCGCCAGCAGCTACCGTGACAGCGCTAACTATGGCTACACCTTC. Variable domain in full (rest from reference TRBV5-1 and TRBJ1-2): KAGVTQTPRYLIKTRGQQVTLSCSPISGHRSVSWYQQTPGQGLQFLFEYFSETQRNKGNFPGRFSGRQFSNSRSEMNVSTLELGDSALYLCASSYRDSANYGYTFGSGTRLTVV.

This chain joins TRBV7-6 and TRBJ1-2; 9 bases match TRBD1. The germline gives CDR1 SGHVS, CDR2 FNYEAQ. The CDR3 spans 14 residues. V shed 1 base and J 4 bases; nucleotides not matched to a gene: 1. The CDR3 nucleotides are TGTGCCAGCAGCTTAGGGGGACAGGGCTATGGCTACACCTTC. Translated, it gives CASSLGGQGYGYTF. The whole variable domain, remainder taken from reference TRBV7-6 and TRBJ1-2, is GAGVSQSPRYKVTKRGQDVALRCDPISGHVSLYWYRQALGQGPEFLTYFNYEAQQDKSGLPNDRFSAERPEGSISTLTIQRTEQRDSAMYRCASSLGGQGYGYTFGSGTRLTVV.

The chain links TRBV11-2 to TRBJ2-5; no clear D gene. The CDR3 length is 12 residues. The V end was cut by 6 bases, the J end by 3 bases, with 8 bases between. Germline V gives CDR1 SGHAT, CDR2 FQNNGV. The CDR3 reads CASSLSKETQYF. The CDR3 DNA reads TGTGCCAGCAGTCTTTCAAAAGAGACCCAGTACTTC.

The chain uses TRBV19 and TRBJ2-2; D perhaps matches TRBD2 (6 bases). V lost 3 bases to trimming and J lost 1 base, with 9 bases between them. Germline V gene data show CDR1 as LNHDA and CDR2 as SQIVND (reference sequence). The CDR3 spans 15 residues. CDR3 residues: CASSMRRGNTGELFF. As DNA, the CDR3 is TGTGCCAGTAGTATGAGGCGGGGGAACACCGGGGAGCTGTTTTTT.

The chain links TRBV19 to TRBJ1-5, with D possibly TRBD1 on 5 matching bases. Trimming took off 1 base at V and 2 bases at J, with 15 bases between the two ends. The germline CDR1 and CDR2 sequences are LNHDA and SQIVND (reference sequence). This CDR3 comprises 17 residues. The CDR3: CASSIGWGDPRNQPQHF. CDR3 in DNA: TGTGCCAGTAGTATAGGTTGGGGGGATCCCCGCAATCAGCCCCAGCATTTT.

The chain is built from TRBV7-2 and TRBJ2-2; 10 nucleotides line up with TRBD1. The J segment lost 6 bases and the V segment lost 5 bases, leaving 3 bases of the junction unmatched. CDR3 length: 14 residues. Germline V lookup: CDR1 SGHTA, CDR2 FQGNSA. The CDR3 region has the DNA TGTGCCAGCAGCAGACAGGGGGCCCCCGGGGAGCTGTTTTTT. Translated: CASSRQGAPGELFF.

This clone showed up just once. The rearrangement links TRBV30 to TRBJ1-3; D gene uncertain. The CDR3 covers 13 residues. The germline gives CDR1 GTSNPN, CDR2 SVGIG (reference sequence). V was cut by 5 bases and J by 4 bases, with 12 bases left in between. CDR3 protein: CAWSPGPGNTIYF. CDR3 sequence (DNA): TGTGCCTGGTCCCCCGGGCCCGGAAACACCATATATTTT.

V gene TRBV5-1 combines with J gene TRBJ2-3, with D perhaps TRBD2 (5 bases). The CDR3 runs to 13 residues. The ends were cut back, 4 bases at V and 6 bases at J, with 12 bases in the middle. Per germline, CDR1 SGHRS and CDR2 YFSETQ. The CDR3 DNA sequence: TGCGCCAGCAGCCCCAGGACTGTGGATACGCAGTATTTT. This encodes CASSPRTVDTQYF.

The chain couples TRBV5-4 to TRBJ2-7; 9 nucleotides agree with TRBD2. The V segment lost 5 bases and the J segment 2 bases; nucleotides outside the gene matches: 8. Per germline, CDR1 SGHNT and CDR2 YYREEE (reference sequence). The CDR3 extends over 15 amino acids. CDR3 sequence (DNA): TGTGCCAGCAGTCTGGGTCTAGCGGGAACCTACGAGCAGTACTTC. Translating it yields CASSLGLAGTYEQYF.

The J gene is TRBJ2-5, the V gene TRBV5-4, with 7 bases lining up with TRBD2. The CDR3 extends over 14 amino acids. J was trimmed by 5 bases and V by 4 bases; bases with no gene match: 8. Germline V gene data show CDR1 as SGHNT and CDR2 as YYREEE (reference sequence). The CDR3 DNA reads TGTGCCAGCAGCGCGACTAGCTTGGGGGAGACCCAGTACTTC. Amino acid sequence: CASSATSLGETQYF. The whole variable domain, filled in from reference TRBV5-4 and TRBJ2-5, reads ETGVTQSPTHLIKTRGQQVTLRCSSQSGHNTVSWYQQALGQGPQFIFQYYREEENGRGNFPPRFSGLQFPNYSSELNVNALELDDSALYLCASSATSLGETQYFGPGTRLLVL.

CDR3 sequence reads: CASSRTAGGPYEQYF. CDR3 DNA: TGTGCCAGCAGCCGAACAGCGGGGGGCCCCTACGAGCAGTACTTC. J is TRBJ2-7 and V is TRBV7-2, with 9 bases that match TRBD2. Germline loops: CDR1 SGHTA, CDR2 FQGNSA. Trimming took 5 bases from V and 2 from J; bases not matched to a gene: 7. The CDR3 has 15 amino acids.

The chain uses TRBV7-9 and TRBJ2-7, with TRBD1 matching 8 bases. The CDR3 covers 14 residues. V gave up 4 bases and J gave up 2 bases; unmatched junction bases: 4. CDR1 is SEHNR and CDR2 is FQNEAQ in the germline V gene (reference sequence). The CDR3 DNA sequence: TGTGCCAGCAGCTATAGACAGGGGCCCTACGAGCAGTACTTC. This translates into CASSYRQGPYEQYF.

J is TRBJ2-2 and V is TRBV27; D is ambiguous. From germline, CDR1 is MNHEY and CDR2 SMNVEV (reference sequence). The V gene lost 7 bases and the J gene lost 0 bases, with 12 bases spanning the gap. This CDR3 is 15 amino acids long. The CDR3, as DNA: TGTGCCAGCACTCTTGACGGGCCGAACACCGGGGAGCTGTTTTTT. This gives the protein CASTLDGPNTGELFF.

This clone has more than one count but fewer than ten. V and J are TRBV7-9 and TRBJ2-3, with D perhaps being TRBD1 or TRBD2 (5 bases each). The CDR3 totals 15 residues. Trimming took 7 bases from V and 1 from J, leaving 15 bases between them. Germline V CDR1 and CDR2: SEHNR, FQNEAQ (reference sequence). The CDR3 protein is CASTPYRGRTDTQYF. Written as DNA, the CDR3 is TGTGCCAGCACCCCATATCGGGGCCGCACAGATACGCAGTATTTT.

The chain couples TRBV10-3 to TRBJ2-2; maybe TRBD2 (6 bases). This CDR3 is 14 amino acids long. CDR1 and CDR2 from the germline V gene are ENHRY and SYGVKD. Trimming shortened V by 6 bases and J by 0 bases, and 8 bases separated the two germline ends. CDR3 sequence: CAISREPNTGELFF. Written as DNA, the CDR3 is TGTGCCATCAGCCGGGAGCCGAACACCGGGGAGCTGTTTTTT.